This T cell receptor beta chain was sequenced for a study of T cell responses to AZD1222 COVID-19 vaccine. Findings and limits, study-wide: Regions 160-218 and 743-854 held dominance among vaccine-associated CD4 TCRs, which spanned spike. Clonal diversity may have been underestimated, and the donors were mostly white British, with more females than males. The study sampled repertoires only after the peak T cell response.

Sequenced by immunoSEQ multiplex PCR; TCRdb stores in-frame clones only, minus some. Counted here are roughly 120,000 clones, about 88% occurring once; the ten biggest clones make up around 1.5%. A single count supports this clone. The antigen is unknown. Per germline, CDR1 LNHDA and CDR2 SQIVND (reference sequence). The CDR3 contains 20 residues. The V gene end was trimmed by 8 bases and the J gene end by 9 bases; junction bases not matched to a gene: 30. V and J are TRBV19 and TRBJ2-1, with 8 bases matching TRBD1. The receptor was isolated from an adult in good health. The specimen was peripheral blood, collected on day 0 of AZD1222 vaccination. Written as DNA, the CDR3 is TGTGCCAGTGCGAACCCGGGACAGGCAAAGATACAGGGTTTGGGGACTGAGCAGTTCTTC. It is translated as CASANPGQAKIQGLGTEQFF.